Listed below are T cell receptor beta chains from one sample, sequenced in a study of control samples from healthy donors and cancer patients. Clones were read by immunoSEQ multiplex PCR, and TCRdb kept only the in-frame ones, dropping some. Of 170,000 or so clones listed, 94% are singletons. Source material: blood. The receptors were gathered from a woman in her late teens or twenties in good health. Each CDR3 is given with its conserved first and last residue. D genes are given only for firm matches. Only part of the rows carry a size: once, few, many, or a class if the clone is expanded.

cdr3_length,d_call,j_call,clone_size,v_call,cdr3_nt,cdr3_aa
14,-,TRBJ1-2,-,TRBV7-9,TGTGCCAGCAGCCGGTCCAATCTGGAGGGTGGCTACACCTTC,CASSRSNLEGGYTF
15,-,TRBJ2-2,-,TRBV18,TGTGCCAGCTCACCTGGGACCGCGAACACCGGGGAGCTGTTTTTT,CASSPGTANTGELFF
14,-,TRBJ2-3,-,TRBV19,TGTGCCAGTAGTATCCAGGCAGGGACAGATACGCAGTATTTT,CASSIQAGTDTQYF
12,-,TRBJ1-1,-,TRBV6-5,TGTGCCTGTTACTCCTCAGGGACAGAAGCTTTCTTT,CACYSSGTEAFF
14,TRBD2,TRBJ2-3,-,TRBV5-1,TGCGCCAGCAGAAATAGCGGGGGCACAGATACGCAGTATTTT,CASRNSGGTDTQYF
16,-,TRBJ1-3,once,TRBV5-1,TGCGCCAGCAGCCCAGCCATAGGGAACTCTGGAAACACCATATATTTT,CASSPAIGNSGNTIYF
14,-,TRBJ1-2,-,TRBV7-9,TGTGCCAGCAGCTCAAGTAGCAGTAACTATGGCTACACCTTC,CASSSSSSNYGYTF
11,-,TRBJ2-7,-,TRBV6-6,TGTGCCAGCAGTTATCGCTACGAGCAGTACTTC,CASSYRYEQYF
14,-,TRBJ1-4,-,TRBV29-1,TGCAGCGTTGATGTCTTGGCCACTAATGAAAAACTGTTTTTT,CSVDVLATNEKLFF
11,-,TRBJ2-3,-,TRBV9,TGTGCCAGCAGCCTTGCAGATACGCAGTATTTT,CASSLADTQYF
14,-,TRBJ1-1,few,TRBV6-5,TGTGCCAGCACACGGAGGGGATCTATCACTGAAGCTTTCTTT,CASTRRGSITEAFF
14,TRBD1,TRBJ1-5,-,TRBV7-2,TGTGCCAGCAGCTTAGGGTTGACAGGGAAGCCCCAGCATTTT,CASSLGLTGKPQHF
14,-,TRBJ2-1,once,TRBV6-5,TGTGCCAGCAGTTACTCGAAGGATCCGCGGGATGAGTTCTTC,CASSYSKDPRDEFF
15,-,TRBJ2-7,-,TRBV6-5,TGTGCCAGCAGTTACTCGACAGGACCAACCTACGAGCAGTACTTC,CASSYSTGPTYEQYF
14,-,TRBJ1-5,-,TRBV6-1,TGTGCCAGCAGTGAGACATTTAGCAATCAGCCCCAGCATTTT,CASSETFSNQPQHF
14,-,TRBJ2-1,-,TRBV7-2,TGTGCCAGCCTCCTTGAACCGATCTGGGATGAGCAGTTCTTC,CASLLEPIWDEQFF
13,TRBD2,TRBJ2-3,-,TRBV5-1,TGCGCCAGCAGGGGAGGGGTCACAGATACGCAGTATTTT,CASRGGVTDTQYF